The rows below give T cell receptor beta chains drawn from one sample of a study of blood T cell repertoires in COVID-19. Repertoires were generated with immunoSEQ multiplex PCR, while TCRdb's copy carries only in-frame clones and drops some. The repertoire holds about 140,000 clones, with roughly 88% as singletons. The specimen sequenced was peripheral blood. Receptors originate from a man aged 55 to 70 with active or convalescent COVID-19. The CDR3 runs from the conserved cysteine through the conserved F or W. The D gene is left open where the match is weak. A clone size is listed for some rows: how often the clone was seen (once, few, many), or a class if it is expanded.

CDR3 length	V gene	D gene	clone size	J gene	CDR3 protein	CDR3 DNA
14	TRBV4-3	NA	NA	TRBJ1-2	CASSRDNAGYGYTF	TGCGCCAGCAGCCGAGACAATGCCGGCTATGGCTACACCTTC
14	TRBV27	NA	NA	TRBJ2-2	CASRAGLNTGELFF	TGTGCCAGCAGGGCGGGACTGAACACCGGGGAGCTGTTTTTT
13	TRBV30	TRBD2	NA	TRBJ2-7	CALITGGSYEQYF	TGTGCCTTAATAACGGGGGGGTCCTACGAGCAGTACTTC
13	TRBV24-1	NA	NA	TRBJ2-1	CATSDLLPGEQFF	TGTGCCACCAGTGATTTGCTGCCAGGTGAGCAGTTCTTC
16	TRBV7-8	TRBD1	NA	TRBJ1-2	CASSLTDRASNYGYTF	TGTGCCAGCAGCTTAACCGACAGGGCCTCTAACTATGGCTACACCTTC
14	TRBV24-1	TRBD1	NA	TRBJ2-3	CATSDPGGADTQYF	TGTGCCACCAGTGACCCAGGGGGCGCAGATACGCAGTATTTT
15	TRBV6-5	NA	few	TRBJ1-3	CASSYGTHSGNTIYF	TGTGCCAGCAGTTACGGGACACACTCTGGAAACACCATATATTTT
17	TRBV19	NA	NA	TRBJ2-1	CASSIHFEGVRYNEQFF	TGTGCCAGTAGTATCCACTTTGAGGGAGTTAGGTACAATGAGCAGTTCTTC
15	TRBV9	TRBD2	NA	TRBJ2-4	CASSAGTTPINIQYF	TGTGCCAGCAGCGCTGGGACTACCCCCATAAACATTCAGTACTTC
17	TRBV7-9	TRBD2	NA	TRBJ2-5	CASSFSLAGGYQETQYF	TGTGCCAGCAGCTTCTCTCTAGCGGGAGGGTATCAAGAGACCCAGTACTTC
14	TRBV19	TRBD1	NA	TRBJ1-1	CASSIGTGPTEAFF	TGTGCCAGTAGTATAGGGACAGGGCCCACTGAAGCTTTCTTT
14	TRBV24-1	NA	NA	TRBJ2-1	CATSDFRDFDEQFF	TGTGCCACCAGTGATTTCCGGGATTTTGATGAGCAGTTCTTC
16	TRBV5-4	NA	NA	TRBJ2-2	CASSFGRGASTGELFF	TGTGCCAGCAGCTTTGGCAGGGGCGCGAGCACCGGGGAGCTGTTTTTT